This T cell receptor (beta chain) was sequenced for a study of T cell responses to AZD1222 COVID-19 vaccine. Second doses were pooled across both intervals (about 4 or about 12 weeks). Details on this clone: Its target is unknown.

The length of the CDR3 is 13 residues. Trimming removed 4 bases from V and 7 bases from J; junction bases left unmatched: 0. CDR1 and CDR2 from the germline V gene are MNHEY and SVGAGI. Study-level results: Among the donors, most were white British and more were female, and clonal diversity was possibly underestimated. Repertoire collection took place solely once the T cell response had peaked. Researchers report vaccine-associated CD4 TCRs spanning spike, with dominance at 160-218 and 743-854.

The assay was immunoSEQ multiplex PCR, and TCRdb's table has in-frame clones only and misses some. Of fewer than 110,000 clones listed, about 85% are singletons. The sequence was collected from an adult who received the AZD1222 COVID-19 vaccine. J is TRBJ2-1 and V is TRBV6-5; 11 bases agree with TRBD2. The material was peripheral blood, obtained 28 days after the second AZD1222 dose. The CDR3 DNA is TGTGCCAGCAGTTCTAGCGGGGGGAATGAGCAGTTCTTC. Protein product: CASSSSGGNEQFF.